This is a list of T cell receptor beta chains from one sample in a study of CD8 T cells in ankylosing spondylitis. TCRdb ran MiXCR on the 5' RACE reads and lists one entry per CDR3 protein. This sample has about 170,000 distinct CDR3 sequences, with 18% found just once. The sample consisted of blood, either unsorted or a sorted T cell fraction (not recorded which). Receptors were obtained from a male donor with ankylosing spondylitis or in good health (not recorded which). Both conserved end residues are part of each CDR3. The D gene is left open where the match is weak. Clone sizes are given selectively: once, few, many, or a class where the clone is expanded.

d_gene: TRBD2; v_gene: TRBV6-1; abundance: few; j_gene: TRBJ2-1; CDR3aa: CASSLGLAGGGNEQFF; CDR3nt: TGTGCCAGCAGCTTGGGACTAGCGGGAGGGGGCAATGAGCAGTTCTTC
d_gene: -; v_gene: TRBV5-4; abundance: few; j_gene: TRBJ1-1; CDR3aa: CASSFRENTEAFF; CDR3nt: TGTGCCAGCAGTTTCAGAGAGAACACTGAAGCTTTCTTT
d_gene: TRBD1; v_gene: TRBV20-1; abundance: many; j_gene: TRBJ1-5; CDR3aa: CSASGQGNQPQHF; CDR3nt: TGCAGTGCTAGTGGACAGGGTAATCAGCCCCAGCATTTT
d_gene: -; v_gene: TRBV28; abundance: many; j_gene: TRBJ2-7; CDR3aa: CASSSPVQGNYEQYF; CDR3nt: TGTGCCAGCAGCTCTCCGGTACAGGGTAACTACGAGCAGTACTTC
d_gene: TRBD1; v_gene: TRBV28; abundance: -; j_gene: TRBJ2-6; CDR3aa: CASSSGTGVFSGANVLTF; CDR3nt: TGTGCCAGCAGTTCTGGGACAGGGGTTTTCAGTGGGGCCAACGTCCTGACTTTC
d_gene: TRBD2; v_gene: TRBV20-1; abundance: -; j_gene: TRBJ2-5; CDR3aa: CSASPLAGAQETQYF; CDR3nt: TGCAGTGCTAGCCCACTAGCGGGAGCGCAAGAGACCCAGTACTTC
d_gene: TRBD1; v_gene: TRBV25-1; abundance: many; j_gene: TRBJ1-6; CDR3aa: CASRGQADNSPLHF; CDR3nt: TGTGCCAGCCGAGGACAGGCTGATAATTCACCCCTCCACTTT
d_gene: -; v_gene: TRBV29-1; abundance: many; j_gene: TRBJ2-5; CDR3aa: CSVEPMGGTQYF; CDR3nt: TGCAGCGTCGAACCGATGGGGGGGACCCAGTACTTC
d_gene: TRBD2; v_gene: TRBV20-1; abundance: many; j_gene: TRBJ2-3; CDR3aa: CSAFRLAGGPDTQYF; CDR3nt: TGCAGTGCTTTCCGACTAGCGGGAGGCCCAGATACGCAGTATTTT
d_gene: TRBD1; v_gene: TRBV27; abundance: few; j_gene: TRBJ2-2; CDR3aa: CASSLEWTGYTGELFF; CDR3nt: TGTGCCAGCAGTTTAGAGTGGACAGGGTACACCGGGGAGCTGTTTTTT
d_gene: -; v_gene: TRBV5-1; abundance: -; j_gene: TRBJ2-2; CDR3aa: CASSLASQFTNTGELFF; CDR3nt: TGCGCCAGCAGCTTGGCCAGTCAGTTTACGAACACCGGGGAGCTGTTTTTT
d_gene: -; v_gene: TRBV14; abundance: many; j_gene: TRBJ1-5; CDR3aa: CASSQGPGQPQHF; CDR3nt: TGTGCCAGCAGCCAAGGACCCGGTCAGCCCCAGCATTTT
d_gene: TRBD1; v_gene: TRBV7-9; abundance: few; j_gene: TRBJ1-6; CDR3aa: CASSFGQENSPLHF; CDR3nt: TGTGCCAGCAGCTTTGGACAGGAAAATTCACCCCTCCACTTT
d_gene: -; v_gene: TRBV5-1; abundance: few; j_gene: TRBJ2-5; CDR3aa: CASSVAGTQQETQYF; CDR3nt: TGCGCCAGCAGCGTAGCCGGGACACAACAAGAGACCCAGTACTTC
d_gene: TRBD1; v_gene: TRBV3-1; abundance: -; j_gene: TRBJ1-2; CDR3aa: CASSPGTGGFYGYTF; CDR3nt: TGTGCCAGCAGCCCCGGGACAGGGGGGTTTTATGGCTACACCTTC
d_gene: TRBD1; v_gene: TRBV24-1; abundance: -; j_gene: TRBJ2-6; CDR3aa: CATSDHTAGTGVSSGANVLTF; CDR3nt: TGTGCCACCAGTGACCACACCGCCGGGACAGGGGTTTCATCTGGGGCCAACGTCCTGACTTTC
d_gene: TRBD1; v_gene: TRBV7-7; abundance: -; j_gene: TRBJ2-2; CDR3aa: CASRAGTGGNGELFF; CDR3nt: TGTGCCAGCAGGGCCGGGACAGGGGGTAACGGGGAGCTGTTTTTT
d_gene: -; v_gene: TRBV7-9; abundance: -; j_gene: TRBJ2-1; CDR3aa: CASTDEQFF; CDR3nt: TGTGCTAGCACGGATGAGCAGTTCTTC
d_gene: -; v_gene: TRBV7-9; abundance: few; j_gene: TRBJ2-3; CDR3aa: CASSSDWDLSVGDTQYF; CDR3nt: TGTGCCAGCAGCTCAGACTGGGACCTCTCGGTAGGAGATACGCAGTATTTT
d_gene: TRBD2; v_gene: TRBV6-1; abundance: many; j_gene: TRBJ2-1; CDR3aa: CASNGLAGGIDEQFF; CDR3nt: TGTGCCAGCAACGGGCTAGCGGGAGGTATAGATGAGCAGTTCTTC
d_gene: TRBD1; v_gene: TRBV7-8; abundance: -; j_gene: TRBJ1-1; CDR3aa: CASSLAGDRRGTEAFF; CDR3nt: TGTGCCAGCAGCTTAGCCGGGGACAGGAGGGGCACTGAAGCTTTCTTT
d_gene: -; v_gene: TRBV5-1; abundance: -; j_gene: TRBJ2-5; CDR3aa: CASSAAILQETQYF; CDR3nt: TGCGCCAGCAGCGCAGCCATCTTACAAGAGACCCAGTACTTC
d_gene: -; v_gene: TRBV20-1; abundance: few; j_gene: TRBJ1-1; CDR3aa: CSARDLVSRGGTEAFF; CDR3nt: TGCAGTGCTAGAGATTTAGTTTCCCGCGGGGGTACTGAAGCTTTCTTT
d_gene: TRBD2; v_gene: TRBV12-3/TRBV12-4; abundance: many; j_gene: TRBJ2-5; CDR3aa: CASSFAGGPSETQYF; CDR3nt: TGTGCCAGCAGTTTTGCGGGAGGGCCCTCGGAGACCCAGTACTTC
d_gene: -; v_gene: TRBV18; abundance: -; j_gene: TRBJ2-5; CDR3aa: CASSPALVVQETQYF; CDR3nt: TGTGCCAGCTCACCAGCACTAGTAGTGCAAGAGACCCAGTACTTC
d_gene: -; v_gene: TRBV5-1; abundance: -; j_gene: TRBJ2-5; CDR3aa: CASSLKSPPGETQYF; CDR3nt: TGCGCCAGCAGCTTGAAGAGTCCGCCCGGCGAGACCCAGTACTTC
d_gene: TRBD2; v_gene: TRBV5-1; abundance: -; j_gene: TRBJ2-3; CDR3aa: CASSLEGLAGGPDTQYF; CDR3nt: TGCGCCAGCAGCTTGGAGGGACTAGCGGGAGGCCCGGATACGCAGTATTTT
d_gene: -; v_gene: TRBV5-1; abundance: few; j_gene: TRBJ2-1; CDR3aa: CASSLYGEQFF; CDR3nt: TGCGCCAGCAGCTTGTATGGTGAGCAGTTCTTC
d_gene: -; v_gene: TRBV10-3; abundance: few; j_gene: TRBJ1-1; CDR3aa: CATKTGPGNTEAFF; CDR3nt: TGTGCCACTAAGACAGGACCTGGGAACACTGAAGCTTTCTTT
d_gene: -; v_gene: TRBV27; abundance: few; j_gene: TRBJ1-2; CDR3aa: CASSLYPGQGYGYTF; CDR3nt: TGTGCCAGCAGTTTGTACCCGGGGCAGGGGTATGGCTACACCTTC
d_gene: TRBD2; v_gene: TRBV12-3/TRBV12-4; abundance: -; j_gene: TRBJ2-1; CDR3aa: CASSLGLAGVISYNEQFF; CDR3nt: TGTGCCAGCAGTTTAGGACTAGCGGGAGTCATCTCCTACAATGAGCAGTTCTTC